A selection of T cell receptor beta chains follows, all from one sample in a study of blood T cell repertoires in COVID-19. Only in-frame clones appear in the TCRdb table, and some are missing; sequencing was by immunoSEQ multiplex PCR. This sample has around 71,000 clones, with roughly four fifths found just once. Source material: peripheral blood. Receptors originate from a woman older than 75 with active or convalescent COVID-19. Both conserved end residues are part of each CDR3. The order of the fields is CDR3 length, V gene, J gene, clone size, D gene, CDR3 protein, CDR3 DNA. A D gene is named only where the DNA matches it firmly. Clone size is stated in some rows and not others, as once, few, many or a class when expanded.

cdr3_length: 13
v_call: TRBV27
j_call: TRBJ1-5
clone_size: -
d_call: -
cdr3_aa: CASSLRGNQPQHF
cdr3_nt: TGTGCCAGCAGTTTAAGGGGAAATCAGCCCCAGCATTTT

cdr3_length: 16
v_call: TRBV9
j_call: TRBJ2-3
clone_size: -
d_call: -
cdr3_aa: CASSAASGGSTDTQYF
cdr3_nt: TGTGCCAGCAGCGCCGCATCGGGGGGCAGCACAGATACGCAGTATTTT

cdr3_length: 11
v_call: TRBV7-9
j_call: TRBJ2-7
clone_size: -
d_call: TRBD1
cdr3_aa: CASSQGDEQYF
cdr3_nt: TGTGCCAGCAGCCAGGGGGACGAGCAGTACTTC

cdr3_length: 14
v_call: TRBV6-4
j_call: TRBJ1-1
clone_size: -
d_call: -
cdr3_aa: CASSDSMQVPRYFF
cdr3_nt: TGTGCCAGCAGTGACTCGATGCAGGTCCCTCGTTATTTCTTT

cdr3_length: 13
v_call: TRBV19
j_call: TRBJ2-7
clone_size: -
d_call: TRBD1
cdr3_aa: CASSGTGGYEQYF
cdr3_nt: TGTGCCAGTAGTGGGACAGGGGGCTACGAGCAGTACTTC

cdr3_length: 14
v_call: TRBV6-5
j_call: TRBJ2-7
clone_size: -
d_call: -
cdr3_aa: CASSNTDSSYEQYF
cdr3_nt: TGTGCCAGCAGTAACACAGACAGCTCCTACGAGCAGTACTTC

cdr3_length: 15
v_call: TRBV9
j_call: TRBJ1-1
clone_size: -
d_call: TRBD1
cdr3_aa: CASSGTGAPLHEAFF
cdr3_nt: TGTGCCAGCTCCGGGACAGGAGCACCCCTCCACGAAGCTTTCTTT

cdr3_length: 13
v_call: TRBV21-1
j_call: TRBJ2-2
clone_size: -
d_call: -
cdr3_aa: CASSKARDGELFF
cdr3_nt: TGTGCCAGCAGCAAAGCGCGGGACGGGGAGCTGTTTTTT

cdr3_length: 15
v_call: TRBV27
j_call: TRBJ1-2
clone_size: -
d_call: TRBD1
cdr3_aa: CASSLRQGQGYGYTF
cdr3_nt: TGTGCCAGCAGTTTAAGGCAGGGACAGGGCTATGGCTACACCTTC

cdr3_length: 14
v_call: TRBV6-4
j_call: TRBJ2-3
clone_size: few
d_call: TRBD1
cdr3_aa: CASSTGTGADTQYF
cdr3_nt: TGTGCCAGCAGTACCGGGACAGGAGCAGATACGCAGTATTTT

cdr3_length: 14
v_call: TRBV7-2
j_call: TRBJ2-1
clone_size: many
d_call: TRBD1
cdr3_aa: CASSRRQGTGEQFF
cdr3_nt: TGTGCCAGCAGCCGCCGACAGGGGACCGGTGAGCAGTTCTTC

cdr3_length: 11
v_call: TRBV10-3
j_call: TRBJ1-2
clone_size: few
d_call: -
cdr3_aa: CAISRDYGYTF
cdr3_nt: TGTGCCATCAGCAGGGACTATGGCTACACCTTC

cdr3_length: 17
v_call: TRBV5-1
j_call: TRBJ2-7
clone_size: -
d_call: TRBD2
cdr3_aa: CASSLLAGGTPGDEQYF
cdr3_nt: TGCGCCAGCAGCTTGCTCGCGGGGGGTACCCCCGGAGACGAGCAGTACTTC

cdr3_length: 15
v_call: TRBV9
j_call: TRBJ2-2
clone_size: once
d_call: TRBD2
cdr3_aa: CASSAPGTTTGELFF
cdr3_nt: TGTGCCAGCAGCGCTCCCGGGACTACTACCGGGGAGCTGTTTTTT

cdr3_length: 13
v_call: TRBV30
j_call: TRBJ1-5
clone_size: -
d_call: -
cdr3_aa: CAWSAGWGQPQHF
cdr3_nt: TGTGCCTGGAGTGCGGGGTGGGGTCAGCCCCAGCATTTT

cdr3_length: 15
v_call: TRBV6-1
j_call: TRBJ2-1
clone_size: -
d_call: TRBD2
cdr3_aa: CASSEASGGANEQFF
cdr3_nt: TGTGCCAGCAGTGAAGCTAGCGGGGGGGCCAATGAGCAGTTCTTC

cdr3_length: 13
v_call: TRBV29-1
j_call: TRBJ1-2
clone_size: -
d_call: -
cdr3_aa: CSVETPGSYGYTF
cdr3_nt: TGCAGCGTTGAGACCCCGGGATCATATGGCTACACCTTC

cdr3_length: 15
v_call: TRBV19
j_call: TRBJ1-5
clone_size: -
d_call: -
cdr3_aa: CASSTLGGSYQPQHF
cdr3_nt: TGTGCCAGTAGTACCCTGGGAGGGTCCTATCAGCCCCAGCATTTT

cdr3_length: 14
v_call: TRBV7-2
j_call: TRBJ1-3
clone_size: -
d_call: TRBD1
cdr3_aa: CASSPGQAGNTIYF
cdr3_nt: TGTGCCAGCAGCCCGGGACAGGCTGGAAACACCATATATTTT

cdr3_length: 13
v_call: TRBV4-1
j_call: TRBJ2-7
clone_size: few
d_call: -
cdr3_aa: CASSQIPTYEQYF
cdr3_nt: TGCGCCAGCAGCCAGATCCCTACCTACGAGCAGTACTTC

cdr3_length: 13
v_call: TRBV11-2
j_call: TRBJ1-5
clone_size: once
d_call: -
cdr3_aa: CASSLGRNQPQHF
cdr3_nt: TGTGCCAGCAGCTTAGGGCGGAATCAGCCCCAGCATTTT

cdr3_length: 15
v_call: TRBV19
j_call: TRBJ1-5
clone_size: few
d_call: TRBD1
cdr3_aa: CASSTPTGGGQPQHF
cdr3_nt: TGTGCCAGTAGTACCCCGACAGGGGGTGGTCAGCCCCAGCATTTT

cdr3_length: 16
v_call: TRBV4-3
j_call: TRBJ1-4
clone_size: few
d_call: -
cdr3_aa: CASSQEPQGTNEKLFF
cdr3_nt: TGCGCCAGCAGCCAAGAACCCCAGGGAACTAATGAAAAACTGTTTTTT

cdr3_length: 15
v_call: TRBV9
j_call: TRBJ1-3
clone_size: -
d_call: -
cdr3_aa: CASSREGFSGNTIYF
cdr3_nt: TGTGCCAGCAGCAGGGAGGGGTTTTCTGGAAACACCATATATTTT

cdr3_length: 16
v_call: TRBV7-2
j_call: TRBJ1-1
clone_size: -
d_call: -
cdr3_aa: CASSLVSGSGDTEAFF
cdr3_nt: TGTGCCAGCAGCTTAGTGTCCGGGAGCGGGGACACTGAAGCTTTCTTT

cdr3_length: 13
v_call: TRBV12-3/TRBV12-4
j_call: TRBJ2-4
clone_size: -
d_call: -
cdr3_aa: CASTRGGWNIQYF
cdr3_nt: TGTGCCAGCACGAGGGGGGGATGGAACATTCAGTACTTC

cdr3_length: 14
v_call: TRBV10-3
j_call: TRBJ2-7
clone_size: -
d_call: TRBD1
cdr3_aa: CAISKGAEAYEQYF
cdr3_nt: TGTGCCATCAGCAAGGGGGCGGAGGCCTACGAGCAGTACTTC

cdr3_length: 14
v_call: TRBV30
j_call: TRBJ1-2
clone_size: -
d_call: TRBD1
cdr3_aa: CAWSRGQGGPGYTF
cdr3_nt: TGTGCCTGGTCAAGGGGACAGGGGGGCCCTGGCTACACCTTC

cdr3_length: 15
v_call: TRBV6-5
j_call: TRBJ1-3
clone_size: few
d_call: -
cdr3_aa: CASTATGDSGNTIYF
cdr3_nt: TGTGCCAGCACGGCGACAGGTGACTCTGGAAACACCATATATTTT

cdr3_length: 15
v_call: TRBV27
j_call: TRBJ1-1
clone_size: -
d_call: -
cdr3_aa: CASTPLRGADTEAFF
cdr3_nt: TGTGCCAGCACCCCACTTCGGGGGGCGGACACTGAAGCTTTCTTT

cdr3_length: 19
v_call: TRBV10-3
j_call: TRBJ1-3
clone_size: many
d_call: -
cdr3_aa: CAISESRVVGRSSGNTIYF
cdr3_nt: TGTGCCATCAGTGAGTCAAGAGTCGTGGGCCGAAGCTCTGGAAACACCATATATTTT

cdr3_length: 12
v_call: TRBV30
j_call: TRBJ1-5
clone_size: -
d_call: -
cdr3_aa: CAWSTMRQPQHF
cdr3_nt: TGTGCCTGGAGTACGATGAGACAGCCCCAGCATTTT

cdr3_length: 14
v_call: TRBV7-2
j_call: TRBJ2-5
clone_size: -
d_call: -
cdr3_aa: CASSPGLGGETQYF
cdr3_nt: TGTGCCAGCAGTCCCGGCCTGGGCGGGGAGACCCAGTACTTC

cdr3_length: 18
v_call: TRBV9
j_call: TRBJ2-2
clone_size: once
d_call: TRBD1
cdr3_aa: CASSVGASPRQGTGELFF
cdr3_nt: TGTGCCAGCAGCGTAGGGGCAAGCCCAAGACAGGGCACCGGGGAGCTGTTTTTT

cdr3_length: 14
v_call: TRBV28
j_call: TRBJ2-7
clone_size: -
d_call: -
cdr3_aa: CASSRTGGIHEQYF
cdr3_nt: TGTGCCAGCAGTCGGACAGGAGGGATCCACGAGCAGTACTTC

cdr3_length: 13
v_call: TRBV5-4
j_call: TRBJ2-7
clone_size: -
d_call: -
cdr3_aa: CASSLLSTAEQYF
cdr3_nt: TGTGCCAGCAGCTTGCTGTCCACAGCCGAGCAGTACTTC

cdr3_length: 14
v_call: TRBV9
j_call: TRBJ1-1
clone_size: -
d_call: -
cdr3_aa: CASSVVVRNTEAFF
cdr3_nt: TGTGCCAGCAGCGTAGTTGTGAGGAACACTGAAGCTTTCTTT

cdr3_length: 15
v_call: TRBV9
j_call: TRBJ1-2
clone_size: -
d_call: TRBD1
cdr3_aa: CASSGGQGHNYGYTF
cdr3_nt: TGTGCCAGCAGCGGGGGACAGGGGCATAACTATGGCTACACCTTC

cdr3_length: 16
v_call: TRBV30
j_call: TRBJ2-3
clone_size: -
d_call: TRBD2
cdr3_aa: CAWSAKTSGGRDTQYF
cdr3_nt: TGTGCCTGGAGTGCCAAAACTAGCGGGGGGCGGGATACGCAGTATTTT

cdr3_length: 15
v_call: TRBV2
j_call: TRBJ2-3
clone_size: -
d_call: -
cdr3_aa: CASSVELTSTDTQYF
cdr3_nt: TGTGCCAGCAGTGTAGAGCTTACGAGCACAGATACGCAGTATTTT

cdr3_length: 15
v_call: TRBV4-3
j_call: TRBJ1-5
clone_size: few
d_call: -
cdr3_aa: CASSQDRDIDQPQHF
cdr3_nt: TGCGCCAGCAGCCAAGATCGGGACATAGATCAGCCCCAGCATTTT

cdr3_length: 15
v_call: TRBV6-5
j_call: TRBJ1-2
clone_size: few
d_call: TRBD1
cdr3_aa: CASSLQGATNYGYTF
cdr3_nt: TGTGCCAGCAGCCTACAGGGGGCGACTAACTATGGCTACACCTTC

cdr3_length: 16
v_call: TRBV11-1
j_call: TRBJ2-3
clone_size: -
d_call: -
cdr3_aa: CASSPRGAGVVDTQYF
cdr3_nt: TGTGCCAGCAGCCCCCGGGGGGCGGGGGTTGTAGATACGCAGTATTTT

cdr3_length: 14
v_call: TRBV29-1
j_call: TRBJ2-5
clone_size: -
d_call: TRBD2
cdr3_aa: CSATPSGDYKTQYF
cdr3_nt: TGCAGCGCCACGCCTAGCGGGGATTATAAGACCCAGTACTTC

cdr3_length: 15
v_call: TRBV5-1
j_call: TRBJ2-7
clone_size: -
d_call: TRBD1
cdr3_aa: CASSVDRGTSYEQYF
cdr3_nt: TGCGCCAGCAGCGTCGACAGGGGGACCTCCTACGAGCAGTACTTC

cdr3_length: 12
v_call: TRBV29-1
j_call: TRBJ2-7
clone_size: -
d_call: TRBD1
cdr3_aa: CSVETGDYEQYF
cdr3_nt: TGCAGCGTTGAGACAGGGGACTACGAGCAGTACTTC

cdr3_length: 16
v_call: TRBV4-3
j_call: TRBJ1-5
clone_size: few
d_call: -
cdr3_aa: CASSQDLSGGNQPQHF
cdr3_nt: TGCGCCAGCAGCCAAGATCTGAGTGGTGGCAATCAGCCCCAGCATTTT

cdr3_length: 14
v_call: TRBV7-4
j_call: TRBJ1-5
clone_size: -
d_call: -
cdr3_aa: CASSSSGENQPQHF
cdr3_nt: TGTGCCAGCAGCTCCTCAGGGGAAAATCAGCCCCAGCATTTT

cdr3_length: 14
v_call: TRBV5-1
j_call: TRBJ1-3
clone_size: -
d_call: TRBD1
cdr3_aa: CASSPTGDGNTIYF
cdr3_nt: TGCGCCAGCAGCCCGACAGGGGACGGAAACACCATATATTTT

cdr3_length: 14
v_call: TRBV6-5
j_call: TRBJ2-7
clone_size: -
d_call: TRBD1
cdr3_aa: CASRGGQGIYEQYF
cdr3_nt: TGTGCCAGCAGGGGGGGACAGGGAATCTACGAGCAGTACTTC